This passage covers 21 T cell receptor beta chains from one sample sequenced in a study of cytomegalovirus exposure and HLA in healthy donors. This PCR relied on a set of 60 Vbeta primers and 13 Jbeta primers. Generated by immunoSEQ multiplex PCR, the TCRdb table keeps only in-frame clones and is missing some. The profile shows approximately 150,000 clones, around three quarters of them singletons. The source material was PBMCs. The origin of the receptors is a man between 40 and 49 years old in good health and CMV-seropositive.

This chain connects TRBV5-1 to TRBJ2-1; 14 bases agree with TRBD2. V shed 3 bases and J 7 bases; nucleotides not matched to a gene: 0. The CDR3 length is 14 residues. Germline CDR1 is SGHRS and CDR2 is YFSETQ. The CDR3 region is CASSWTSGRNEQFF. The CDR3 DNA sequence: TGCGCCAGCAGCTGGACTAGCGGGAGGAATGAGCAGTTCTTC.

V is TRBV5-4 and J is TRBJ1-3; TRBD1 matches at 8 bases. This CDR3 comprises 15 residues. The V gene end was trimmed by 5 bases and the J gene end by 2 bases; junction bases not matched to a gene: 6. Germline CDR1 reads SGHNT; CDR2 reads YYREEE (reference sequence). The CDR3 is CASRVGQGPGNTIYF. In nucleotides, the CDR3 is TGTGCCAGCAGGGTCGGACAGGGCCCTGGAAACACCATATATTTT.

This chain uses TRBV6-1 with TRBJ2-3; 10 bases match TRBD2. CDR1 and CDR2 from the germline V gene are MNHNS and SASEGT. With 0 bases clipped from V and 0 bases from J, the junction kept 3 bases outside the gene matches. The CDR3 has 17 amino acids. CDR3 protein: CASSEAVAGGSTDTQYF. CDR3 in DNA: TGTGCCAGCAGTGAAGCGGTAGCGGGGGGTAGCACAGATACGCAGTATTTT.

V gene TRBV14 combines with J gene TRBJ2-5; TRBD1 matches 9 bases. With 0 bases clipped from V and 2 bases from J, the junction kept 22 bases outside the gene matches. The CDR3 has 22 residues. Germline V gives CDR1 SGHDN, CDR2 FVKESK. The CDR3 DNA follows: TGTGCCAGCAGCCAAGAGACATTGGAAATATTCAATCTCGGGACAGGGCAAGAGACCCAGTACTTC. This codes for CASSQETLEIFNLGTGQETQYF.

The rearrangement links TRBV7-2 to TRBJ1-4, with TRBD1 identical over 8 bases. Per germline, CDR1 SGHTA and CDR2 FQGNSA. Germline trimming cut 2 bases from V and 6 bases from J; bases unmatched to any gene: 5. The CDR3 loop spans 15 amino acids. Here the CDR3 reads CASSLRGTGDEKLFF. The CDR3 coding sequence is TGTGCCAGCAGCTTAAGGGGGACAGGTGATGAAAAACTGTTTTTT. The variable domain in full, completed from reference TRBV7-2 and TRBJ1-4, reads GAGVSQSPSNKVTEKGKDVELRCDPISGHTALYWYRQSLGQGLEFLIYFQGNSAPDKSGLPSDRFSAERTGGSVSTLTIQRTQQEDSAVYLCASSLRGTGDEKLFFGSGTQLSVL.

The chain combines TRBV25-1 with TRBJ1-2; the D gene is possibly TRBD1 (6 bases). Germline CDR1 reads MGHDK; CDR2 reads SYGVNS. Trimming took 2 bases from V and 6 from J, leaving 16 bases between them. The CDR3 length is 15 residues. The CDR3 here is CASSETSKQGHGYTF. DNA for the CDR3: TGTGCCAGCAGTGAAACCTCCAAGCAGGGGCATGGCTACACCTTC.

This clone has only one observation. The genes are TRBV25-1 and TRBJ2-5; no clear D. V lost 4 bases to trimming and J lost 7 bases, with 13 bases between them. The germline gives CDR1 MGHDK, CDR2 SYGVNS. This CDR3 comprises 13 residues. In nucleotides, the CDR3 is TGTGCCAGCAGTGGGCAGACGCCGGGGACCCAGTACTTC. Translating it yields CASSGQTPGTQYF.

The rearrangement joins TRBV9 to TRBJ2-7; TRBD1 matches at 9 bases. Germline values: CDR1 SGDLS, CDR2 YYNGEE. V shed 4 bases and J 5 bases; nucleotides not matched to a gene: 7. CDR3 length: 14 amino acids. The CDR3 protein is CASSPGQGSNEQYF. CDR3 DNA: TGTGCCAGCAGCCCGGGACAGGGTTCGAACGAGCAGTACTTC.

This clone was seen a handful of times. Here the CDR3 DNA reads TGCGCCAGCAGTATCGGGAACGGGAGGAACACCGGGGAGCTGTTTTTT. Encoded protein: CASSIGNGRNTGELFF. The genes are TRBV5-1 and TRBJ2-2, with a tentative D call TRBD2 (6 bases). Trimming removed 5 bases from V and 1 base from J, with 15 bases in between. Germline V lookup: CDR1 SGHRS, CDR2 YFSETQ. The CDR3 consists of 16 residues.

V and J are TRBV5-5 and TRBJ1-4; maybe TRBD1 (5 bases). The germline V gene encodes CDR1 SGHKS and CDR2 YYEKEE (reference sequence). CDR3 size: 17 residues. The V end lost 3 bases, the J end lost 4 bases, and 19 bases lay between the germline ends. CDR3 sequence: CASSSQGLAGFNEKLFF. DNA for the CDR3: TGTGCCAGCAGCTCGCAAGGGTTGGCAGGGTTTAATGAAAAACTGTTTTTT.

This clone was detected only once. The chain combines TRBV25-1 with TRBJ1-6; D is unresolved. The CDR3 has 16 residues. V was shortened by 0 bases and J by 10 bases, with 16 bases between the two germline ends. Looked up from germline, CDR1 is MGHDK and CDR2 is SYGVNS. The CDR3 region is CASSEYAGRDSSPLHF. CDR3 sequence (DNA): TGTGCCAGCAGTGAATATGCGGGCCGGGATTCCTCACCCCTCCACTTT.

This clone was recorded once. V gene TRBV4-3 combines with J gene TRBJ1-4; D is unresolved. The ends were cut back, 3 bases at V and 0 bases at J, with 14 bases in the middle. This CDR3 has 17 residues. In germline, CDR1 is LGHNA, CDR2 YSLEER. The CDR3 here is CASSQGPASATNEKLFF. CDR3 nucleotides: TGCGCCAGCAGCCAGGGCCCGGCCTCTGCAACTAATGAAAAACTGTTTTTT.

The rearrangement uses TRBV7-9 and TRBJ1-6, with 9 bases that match TRBD1. This CDR3 has 15 amino acids. Looked up from germline, CDR1 is SEHNR and CDR2 is FQNEAQ (reference sequence). Trimming removed 6 bases from V and 9 bases from J; junction bases left unmatched: 9. The CDR3 DNA follows: TGTGCCAGCAGACCTATCGACAGGGGGGTTTCACCCCTCCACTTT. Translated: CASRPIDRGVSPLHF.

V gene TRBV5-4 combines with J gene TRBJ2-6, with a possible D match to TRBD2 (5 bases). Trimming pared 3 bases from V and 0 bases from J, leaving 19 bases between. The V gene's germline CDR1 is SGHNT and CDR2 YYREEE (reference sequence). This CDR3 contains 19 residues. The CDR3 spells CASSSNTGTLSSGANVLTF. CDR3 DNA: TGTGCCAGCAGCTCAAATACGGGAACCTTAAGCTCTGGGGCCAACGTCCTGACTTTC.

This clone was seen a handful of times. The chain recombines TRBV25-1 with TRBJ2-1; 9 nucleotides match TRBD2. After removal of 3 bases from V and 6 bases from J, the junction contained 6 bases not matched to a gene. The CDR3 contains 15 residues. Germline CDR1 MGHDK, CDR2 SYGVNS. The CDR3 sequence: CASSETTSGGNEQFF. The CDR3 region has the DNA TGTGCCAGCAGTGAGACGACTAGCGGAGGCAATGAGCAGTTCTTC.

V gene TRBV20-1 combines with J gene TRBJ2-1, with unresolved D. Germline V gives CDR1 DFQATT, CDR2 SNEGSKA (reference sequence). The V end lost 1 base, the J end lost 5 bases, and 3 bases lay between the germline ends. The CDR3 has 11 amino acids. The CDR3 DNA follows: TGCAGTGCTAGAGCAGACAATGAGCAGTTCTTC. Translation gives CSARADNEQFF.

The V call is TRBV5-1, the J call TRBJ2-1, with 7 bases aligning to TRBD1. Germline assignment: CDR1 SGHRS and CDR2 YFSETQ. V trimming: 0 bases; J trimming: 6 bases; junction bases outside the gene matches: 9. This CDR3 spans 16 amino acids. The CDR3 sequence is CASSLAPGQRSNEQFF. The DNA of the CDR3 is TGCGCCAGCAGCTTGGCCCCGGGACAGAGATCCAATGAGCAGTTCTTC. Looking up the rest from reference TRBV5-1 and TRBJ2-1 gives the full variable domain: KAGVTQTPRYLIKTRGQQVTLSCSPISGHRSVSWYQQTPGQGLQFLFEYFSETQRNKGNFPGRFSGRQFSNSRSEMNVSTLELGDSALYLCASSLAPGQRSNEQFFGPGTRLTVL.

There are a few counts of this clone. V gene TRBV6-5 combines with J gene TRBJ2-7; TRBD1 might be the D (6 bases). The germline V gene has CDR1 MNHEY and CDR2 SVGAGI. This CDR3 is built from 12 residues. The V gene lost 5 bases and the J gene lost 3 bases, with 8 bases spanning the gap. DNA for the CDR3: TGTGCCAGCAGTAAACAGGGCTACGAGCAGTACTTC. It specifies CASSKQGYEQYF.

The CDR3 bases are TGCAGTGCTAGGGAGGAGTACGAGCAGTACTTC. This gives the protein CSAREEYEQYF. V is TRBV20-1 and J is TRBJ2-7, with D maybe TRBD2 (5 bases). V was cut by 3 bases and J by 4 bases, with 7 bases left in between. CDR3 length equals 11 residues. The germline CDR1 and CDR2 sequences are DFQATT and SNEGSKA (reference sequence).

This chain uses TRBV28 with TRBJ1-6, with 7 bases matching TRBD1. CDR1 is MDHEN, CDR2 SYDVKM, per germline. V was pared by 7 bases and J by 9 bases, with 12 bases of the junction left unmatched. This CDR3 is built from 15 residues. CDR3 nucleotide sequence: TGTGCCAGCACCTCCCCCGGGACAGAGACTTCACCCCTCCACTTT. Translating it yields CASTSPGTETSPLHF.

This chain connects TRBV5-4 to TRBJ2-7, with 7 bases matching TRBD2. The length of the CDR3 is 15 residues. Germline CDR1 SGHNT, CDR2 YYREEE (reference sequence). V lost 0 bases to trimming and J lost 6 bases; unmatched junction nucleotides: 9. The chain's CDR3 is CASSLAGTNPLEQYF. The CDR3, as DNA: TGTGCCAGCAGCTTGGCCGGGACTAACCCCCTCGAGCAGTACTTC.